This paragraph reports one T cell receptor beta chain. What it recognizes is unknown. TCRdb reprocessed the reads with MiXCR, giving one entry per CDR3 protein. The table has about 700,000 distinct CDR3 sequences, around 30% seen once. The V end was cut by 4 bases, the J end by 0 bases, with 17 bases between. CDR1 and CDR2 (germline): SGHRS, YFSETQ. This CDR3 is built from 17 residues. This sample is drawn from a study of T cell repertoires in cytomegalovirus infection. Looking at the study overall: Evidence of both CMV infection and a matching HLA type came from public TCR beta signatures. Whole-study findings and limits: CMV-specific TCR beta clonotypes restricted by HLA-C dominated the ex vivo response.

This sequence was found in a human donor in good health (CMV status not recorded). Some clones in this sample may be carry-over from other donors' samples. The gene calls are TRBV5-1 and TRBJ2-1; tentatively, D is TRBD2 (5 bases). The starting material was cultured PBMCs, obtained from culture after CMV antigen stimulation. This CDR3 reads CASSTGITLSSYNEQFF. CDR3 nucleotides: TGCGCCAGCAGCACCGGGATAACCCTGAGCTCCTACAATGAGCAGTTCTTC.